This TCR beta chain was documented in a study of blood T cells in healthy people across ages. The sample, about 9.7 milliliters of peripheral blood, was drawn from each donor. Isolation of PBMCs gave at least 6 million cells per sample. Primed by a sample-barcoded 5' primer and a J-beta primer mix, a second PCR proceeded for roughly 7 to 11 cycles. TCRdb re-called the 5' RACE reads with MiXCR, one entry per CDR3 protein. The repertoire holds roughly 570,000 distinct CDR3 sequences, with 27% as singletons. Study conclusions and caveats: A strong correlation between TCR beta diversity and naive T cell percentage was seen. Aged donors had fewer naive CD4+ cells and lower diversity than long-lived donors.

This clonotype was observed a few times. Its matching antigen is unknown. The CDR3 is 15 amino acids. Germline values: CDR1 SGHKS, CDR2 YYEKEE (reference sequence). Deletions cut 2 bases from V and 4 bases from J, with 12 bases between. This chain uses TRBV5-5 with TRBJ1-4; no reliable D call. This clonotype originated in a woman in her seventies in good health. What was sequenced was blood. The CDR3 spells CASSFSSGSNEKLFF. CDR3 sequence (DNA): TGTGCCAGCAGCTTTAGTAGCGGGAGTAATGAAAAACTGTTTTTT. The full variable domain, in which reference TRBV5-5 and TRBJ1-4 provide the parts outside the CDR3, is DAGVTQSPTHLIKTRGQQVTLRCSPISGHKSVSWYQQVLGQGPQFIFQYYEKEERGRGNFPDRFSARQFPNYSSELNVNALLLGDSALYLCASSFSSGSNEKLFFGSGTQLSVL.